The rows below give T cell receptor beta chains drawn from one sample of a study of Ad26.COV2.S vaccination and SARS-CoV-2 variants. Clones were read by immunoSEQ multiplex PCR, and TCRdb kept only the in-frame ones, dropping some. The sample yields roughly 680,000 clones, about 90% seen once. The sequenced sample was peripheral blood, obtained in a trial of Ad26.COV2.S vaccine versus placebo. The receptors were gathered from a person between 18 and 65 years old who received the Ad26.COV2.S COVID-19 vaccine or a placebo. CDR3s include the opening cysteine and the closing phenylalanine or tryptophan. The D gene is left open where the match is weak. A row's size may be missing; if present it is once, few, many or a size class.

len	v_gene	abundance	d_gene	j_gene	CDR3nt	CDR3aa
13	TRBV2	NA	NA	TRBJ1-1	TGTGCCAGCAGTGGACAATCTAACACTGAAGCTTTCTTT	CASSGQSNTEAFF
15	TRBV9	NA	TRBD2	TRBJ2-1	TGTGCCAGCAGCACCTCTAGCGGGTCTTACAATGAGCAGTTCTTC	CASSTSSGSYNEQFF
13	TRBV7-3	NA	NA	TRBJ1-1	TGTGCCAGCAGACGACAGTTGAACACTGAAGCTTTCTTT	CASRRQLNTEAFF
16	TRBV6-5	NA	NA	TRBJ1-1	TGTGCCAGCAGTTACTCGTTGTCAGGGACGAACACTGAAGCTTTCTTT	CASSYSLSGTNTEAFF
13	TRBV19	NA	NA	TRBJ1-5	TGTGCCAGTAGGCCGTATAGCAATCAGCCCCAGCATTTT	CASRPYSNQPQHF
14	TRBV27	NA	NA	TRBJ2-5	TGTGCCAGCAGTCCGTTACCGACAGGCGCTCCAACTAACTTC	CASSPLPTGAPTNF
16	TRBV18	NA	TRBD1	TRBJ2-2	TGTGCCAGCTCACCCTCGGCACAGGGGGCGACCGGGGAGCTGTTTTTT	CASSPSAQGATGELFF
14	TRBV5-4	few	TRBD2	TRBJ2-7	TGTGCCAGCAGCGGGGGGACTAGCGGCTACGAGCAGTACTTC	CASSGGTSGYEQYF
15	TRBV9	NA	NA	TRBJ1-1	TGTGCCAGCAGCGTAGGGGGGCAGCAGAACACTGAAGCTTTCTTT	CASSVGGQQNTEAFF
13	TRBV2	NA	NA	TRBJ2-7	TGTGCCAGCAGGACCGGGTCCTCCTACGAGCAGTACTTC	CASRTGSSYEQYF
13	TRBV6-6	NA	TRBD2	TRBJ2-7	TGTGCCAGCAGTTCACGGGGGGCCTACGAGCAGTACTTC	CASSSRGAYEQYF
13	TRBV30	NA	TRBD1	TRBJ1-1	TGTGCCTGGAGTCGGGACAGGAACACTGAAGCTTTCTTT	CAWSRDRNTEAFF
14	TRBV27	once	TRBD1	TRBJ2-7	TGTGCCAGCAGTCCCCGGGGGACAGGTTTCGAGCAGTACTTC	CASSPRGTGFEQYF
13	TRBV7-3	NA	NA	TRBJ1-1	TGTGCCAGCAGTTCATCCGGGGACACTGAAGCTTTCTTT	CASSSSGDTEAFF
16	TRBV5-4	NA	NA	TRBJ2-6	TGTGCCAGCAGCTTGGCCCTATTCTCTGGGGCCAACGTCCTGACTTTC	CASSLALFSGANVLTF